These 8 T cell receptor beta chains originate from one sample sequenced in a study of long-term antiretroviral therapy in people with HIV. With survey level as its setting, the immunoSEQ assay was v3.0. Some clones are missing from TCRdb's copy, which holds only in-frame ones; the method was immunoSEQ multiplex PCR. Counted here are about 21,000 clones, about 88% occurring once; the ten biggest clones make up 8%. The sequencing here drew on unsorted PBMCs, taken 0.9 years after starting antiretroviral therapy. These receptors came from a man between 18 and 29 years old with HIV.

The chain recombines TRBV25-1 with TRBJ1-3; TRBD1 matches 7 bases. CDR1 and CDR2 (germline): MGHDK, SYGVNS. The CDR3 spans 13 residues. The V and J ends lost 4 bases and 5 bases, in that order; junction bases with no gene match: 2. CDR3 nucleotides: TGTGCCAGCAGTGGGGACAGCCGAAACACCATATATTTT. Translating it yields CASSGDSRNTIYF. The variable domain in full, completed from reference TRBV25-1 and TRBJ1-3, reads EADIYQTPRYLVIGTGKKITLECSQTMGHDKMYWYQQDPGMELHLIHYSYGVNSTEKGDLSSESTVSRIRTEHFPLTLESARPSHTSQYLCASSGDSRNTIYFGEGSWLTVV.

The rearrangement links TRBV5-4 to TRBJ1-5; TRBD1 is a possible D gene (5 bases). V was trimmed by 5 bases and J by 6 bases, leaving 12 bases between them. The CDR3 covers 13 residues. CDR1 is SGHNT and CDR2 is YYREEE in the germline V gene (reference sequence). The chain's CDR3 is CASSQGVGQPQHF. In nucleotides, the CDR3 is TGTGCCAGCAGTCAAGGGGTTGGTCAGCCCCAGCATTTT.

This chain connects TRBV18 to TRBJ1-1; no clear D gene. V was cut by 3 bases and J by 1 base, with 12 bases left in between. This CDR3 spans 15 amino acids. The germline gives CDR1 KGHSH, CDR2 LQKENI. The CDR3, as DNA: TGTGCCAGCTCACCCCTTGAGGGCCCGAACACTGAAGCTTTCTTT. Translation: CASSPLEGPNTEAFF.

The chain links TRBV4-1 to TRBJ2-7; D is unclear. The germline gives CDR1 MGHRA, CDR2 YSYEKL. CDR3 length equals 13 residues. V was pared by 4 bases and J by 2 bases, with 9 bases between. The CDR3 region is CASSPPKPYEQYF. CDR3 bases: TGCGCCAGCAGCCCTCCCAAACCCTACGAGCAGTACTTC.

V gene TRBV28 combines with J gene TRBJ2-7; 7 bases map to TRBD1. CDR1 and CDR2 (germline): MDHEN, SYDVKM. Unmatched junction bases numbered 3, after V lost 2 bases and J lost 2 bases. The CDR3 runs to 14 residues. The chain's CDR3 is CASSLLGQPYEQYV. The CDR3 DNA is TGTGCCAGCAGTTTACTGGGACAGCCCTACGAGCAGTACGTC.

The rearrangement links TRBV6-5 to TRBJ2-7, with 7 bases matching TRBD1. Germline lookup yields CDR1 MNHEY and CDR2 SVGAGI. V lost 6 bases, J lost 1 base, and 9 bases stayed unmatched. CDR3 length: 15 amino acids. The CDR3 DNA sequence: TGTGCCAGCAGCCGATCCGGGACAGAGTCCTACGAGCAGTACTTC. This gives the protein CASSRSGTESYEQYF.

This chain uses TRBV2 with TRBJ2-7; 7 nucleotides align to TRBD1. CDR1 is SNHLY and CDR2 is FYNNEI in the germline V gene. This CDR3 is 14 amino acids long. The V segment lost 4 bases and the J segment 6 bases; nucleotides outside the gene matches: 9. The CDR3 reads CASSAGTAPSEQYF. The CDR3 DNA reads TGTGCCAGCAGTGCCGGGACAGCCCCTAGCGAGCAGTACTTC.

This clone was picked up one time. This chain joins TRBV18 and TRBJ2-5; a possible D gene is TRBD2 (6 bases). The CDR3 contains 16 residues. V lost 2 bases, J lost 5 bases, and 18 bases lay in between. CDR1 KGHSH and CDR2 LQKENI come from the germline V gene. DNA of the CDR3: TGTGCCAGCTCACCAGTAGTCGTGCGGGGCCGGGAGACCCAGTACTTC. Translated, it gives CASSPVVVRGRETQYF.